This T cell receptor beta chain was profiled in a study of regulatory T cells in long-lasting Graves disease. With V trimmed by 0 bases and J by 5 bases, 11 bases remained unmatched. The CDR3 is 16 amino acids. Germline CDR1 is DFQATT and CDR2 is SNEGSKA (reference sequence). Both iRepertoire HTBI primers and Arm-PCR of CDR3 regions were used to build the TCR beta libraries. TCRdb analysed the multiplex PCR reads with MiXCR anew, one entry per CDR3 protein. The sample lists a few hundred thousand distinct CDR3 sequences; 21% were seen once. This clonotype was seen at least ten times. Time point in this sample: persistent/refractory GD, antithyroid drugs over 5 years with positive TRAb. Generation of the TCR library employed RNA extracted from PBMCs.

The source material was peripheral blood mononuclear cells (PBMCs), sampled when the disease was refractory, from a patient treated with antithyroid drugs. The clonotype comes from a female donor with Graves disease. V is TRBV20-1 and J is TRBJ2-7; 9 bases map to TRBD2. The CDR3 coding sequence is TGCAGTGCTAGAGATCTCCGTAGCGGGAGCCCCCACGAGCAGTACTTC. Its protein product is CSARDLRSGSPHEQYF.